The entry below describes one T cell receptor beta chain. These data come from a study of immune characterization of retroperitoneal liposarcoma. V was clipped by 4 bases and J by 7 bases, with 13 bases between them. The CDR3 covers 14 residues. TCRdb analysed the PCR reads with MiXCR anew, one entry per CDR3 protein. The repertoire has approximately 9,500 distinct CDR3 sequences, approximately 30% of them found once; the top ten carry almost 8.5%. Material: tumor tissue. This chain joins TRBV12-3 or TRBV12-4 and TRBJ1-4, with a weak D call TRBD1 (6 bases). The clonotype comes from a male donor with retroperitoneal liposarcoma. CDR3 in DNA: TGTGCCAGCAGTTGGGGGCAGGGTAGTGAAAAACTGTTTTTT. Translated: CASSWGQGSEKLFF.